A selection of T cell receptor beta chains follows, all from one sample in a study of blood T cell repertoires in COVID-19. The protocol was immunoSEQ multiplex PCR, while the TCRdb copy is restricted to in-frame clones and leaves out a portion. The data show around 150,000 clones, around 80% seen once. Specimen: peripheral blood. These receptors were taken from a man aged 55 to 69 with acute or convalescent COVID-19. Both conserved end residues are part of each CDR3. A D gene is named only where the DNA matches it firmly. Clone size is stated in some rows and not others, as once, few, many or a class when expanded.

TRBD2 | TRBJ2-1 | TRBV4-1 | NA | TGCGCCAGCAGCCAGCGACTAGCGGGGAACTACAATGAGCAGTTCTTC | CASSQRLAGNYNEQFF
TRBD2 | TRBJ2-5 | TRBV7-9 | NA | TGTGCCAGCAGCCCCTGGCTGCTAGCGGGTGGGCAAGAGACCCAGTACTTC | CASSPWLLAGGQETQYF
NA | TRBJ1-2 | TRBV27 | NA | TGTGCCAGCAGCCCTCGAGGGCCTCCTAACTATGGCTACACCTTC | CASSPRGPPNYGYTF
TRBD1 | TRBJ2-7 | TRBV18 | NA | TGTGCCAGCTCACTTCTTCAGGGGGCGAGGGGCGAGCAGTACTTC | CASSLLQGARGEQYF
NA | TRBJ2-1 | TRBV2 | few | TGTGCCAGCAGTGATGACGGGAGTGTTGAGCAGTTCTTC | CASSDDGSVEQFF
NA | TRBJ2-3 | TRBV7-8 | NA | TGTGCCAGCAGCTTATCGAGGGATACAGATACGCAGTATTTT | CASSLSRDTDTQYF
NA | TRBJ1-6 | TRBV19 | NA | TGTGCCAGTAGTATCAATGCTCCGAGCTCCTATAATTCACCCCTCCACTTT | CASSINAPSSYNSPLHF
NA | TRBJ2-3 | TRBV6-5 | NA | TGTGTCACTGCGTCCGGCACAGATACGCAGTATTTT | CVTASGTDTQYF
NA | TRBJ1-2 | TRBV13 | NA | TGTGCCAGCAGCTTAGGCGACAGGAACTGGGATGGCTACACCTTC | CASSLGDRNWDGYTF
NA | TRBJ1-1 | TRBV5-1 | NA | TGCGCCAGTTACGACAGACTTAACACTGAAGCTTTCTTT | CASYDRLNTEAFF
NA | TRBJ2-3 | TRBV24-1 | many | TGTGCCACCAGTGATTTAACGGGAGATACGCAGTATTTT | CATSDLTGDTQYF
TRBD1 | TRBJ1-1 | TRBV13 | many | TGTGCCAGCAGCTTCGGCAGGGGGGTCACTGAAGCTTTCTTT | CASSFGRGVTEAFF
NA | TRBJ2-5 | TRBV5-1 | NA | TGCGCCAGCAGCTTGGACGTAGCGGAGCTACAAGAGACCCAGTACTTC | CASSLDVAELQETQYF
NA | TRBJ2-2 | TRBV25-1 | NA | TGTGCCAGCAGTGGAAGGGGTTCTAAGGACACCGGGGAGCTGTTTTTT | CASSGRGSKDTGELFF
TRBD1 | TRBJ2-1 | TRBV9 | NA | TGTGCCAGCAGCCTCCGGGACAGGGGACCCGTAGCGGGTCCGCCCGAGCAGTTCTTC | CASSLRDRGPVAGPPEQFF
TRBD1 | TRBJ2-1 | TRBV19 | few | TGTGCCAGTACCAGGGGGTGGGAGCAGTTCTTC | CASTRGWEQFF
TRBD2 | TRBJ2-5 | TRBV27 | medium-sized | TGTGCCAGCAGGCTCGGGACTAGCGGGAGTGAGACCCAGTACTTC | CASRLGTSGSETQYF
TRBD2 | TRBJ2-1 | TRBV28 | NA | TGTGCCAGCAGAACTGCGGGAGGTGAGCAGTTCTTC | CASRTAGGEQFF
TRBD1 | TRBJ2-5 | TRBV28 | NA | TGTGCCAGCAGTCAAGGACAGGGTGTAGAGACCCAGTACTTC | CASSQGQGVETQYF
NA | TRBJ1-6 | TRBV18 | NA | TGTGCCAGCTCACCAACCCTAAATAATTCACCCCTCCACTTT | CASSPTLNNSPLHF